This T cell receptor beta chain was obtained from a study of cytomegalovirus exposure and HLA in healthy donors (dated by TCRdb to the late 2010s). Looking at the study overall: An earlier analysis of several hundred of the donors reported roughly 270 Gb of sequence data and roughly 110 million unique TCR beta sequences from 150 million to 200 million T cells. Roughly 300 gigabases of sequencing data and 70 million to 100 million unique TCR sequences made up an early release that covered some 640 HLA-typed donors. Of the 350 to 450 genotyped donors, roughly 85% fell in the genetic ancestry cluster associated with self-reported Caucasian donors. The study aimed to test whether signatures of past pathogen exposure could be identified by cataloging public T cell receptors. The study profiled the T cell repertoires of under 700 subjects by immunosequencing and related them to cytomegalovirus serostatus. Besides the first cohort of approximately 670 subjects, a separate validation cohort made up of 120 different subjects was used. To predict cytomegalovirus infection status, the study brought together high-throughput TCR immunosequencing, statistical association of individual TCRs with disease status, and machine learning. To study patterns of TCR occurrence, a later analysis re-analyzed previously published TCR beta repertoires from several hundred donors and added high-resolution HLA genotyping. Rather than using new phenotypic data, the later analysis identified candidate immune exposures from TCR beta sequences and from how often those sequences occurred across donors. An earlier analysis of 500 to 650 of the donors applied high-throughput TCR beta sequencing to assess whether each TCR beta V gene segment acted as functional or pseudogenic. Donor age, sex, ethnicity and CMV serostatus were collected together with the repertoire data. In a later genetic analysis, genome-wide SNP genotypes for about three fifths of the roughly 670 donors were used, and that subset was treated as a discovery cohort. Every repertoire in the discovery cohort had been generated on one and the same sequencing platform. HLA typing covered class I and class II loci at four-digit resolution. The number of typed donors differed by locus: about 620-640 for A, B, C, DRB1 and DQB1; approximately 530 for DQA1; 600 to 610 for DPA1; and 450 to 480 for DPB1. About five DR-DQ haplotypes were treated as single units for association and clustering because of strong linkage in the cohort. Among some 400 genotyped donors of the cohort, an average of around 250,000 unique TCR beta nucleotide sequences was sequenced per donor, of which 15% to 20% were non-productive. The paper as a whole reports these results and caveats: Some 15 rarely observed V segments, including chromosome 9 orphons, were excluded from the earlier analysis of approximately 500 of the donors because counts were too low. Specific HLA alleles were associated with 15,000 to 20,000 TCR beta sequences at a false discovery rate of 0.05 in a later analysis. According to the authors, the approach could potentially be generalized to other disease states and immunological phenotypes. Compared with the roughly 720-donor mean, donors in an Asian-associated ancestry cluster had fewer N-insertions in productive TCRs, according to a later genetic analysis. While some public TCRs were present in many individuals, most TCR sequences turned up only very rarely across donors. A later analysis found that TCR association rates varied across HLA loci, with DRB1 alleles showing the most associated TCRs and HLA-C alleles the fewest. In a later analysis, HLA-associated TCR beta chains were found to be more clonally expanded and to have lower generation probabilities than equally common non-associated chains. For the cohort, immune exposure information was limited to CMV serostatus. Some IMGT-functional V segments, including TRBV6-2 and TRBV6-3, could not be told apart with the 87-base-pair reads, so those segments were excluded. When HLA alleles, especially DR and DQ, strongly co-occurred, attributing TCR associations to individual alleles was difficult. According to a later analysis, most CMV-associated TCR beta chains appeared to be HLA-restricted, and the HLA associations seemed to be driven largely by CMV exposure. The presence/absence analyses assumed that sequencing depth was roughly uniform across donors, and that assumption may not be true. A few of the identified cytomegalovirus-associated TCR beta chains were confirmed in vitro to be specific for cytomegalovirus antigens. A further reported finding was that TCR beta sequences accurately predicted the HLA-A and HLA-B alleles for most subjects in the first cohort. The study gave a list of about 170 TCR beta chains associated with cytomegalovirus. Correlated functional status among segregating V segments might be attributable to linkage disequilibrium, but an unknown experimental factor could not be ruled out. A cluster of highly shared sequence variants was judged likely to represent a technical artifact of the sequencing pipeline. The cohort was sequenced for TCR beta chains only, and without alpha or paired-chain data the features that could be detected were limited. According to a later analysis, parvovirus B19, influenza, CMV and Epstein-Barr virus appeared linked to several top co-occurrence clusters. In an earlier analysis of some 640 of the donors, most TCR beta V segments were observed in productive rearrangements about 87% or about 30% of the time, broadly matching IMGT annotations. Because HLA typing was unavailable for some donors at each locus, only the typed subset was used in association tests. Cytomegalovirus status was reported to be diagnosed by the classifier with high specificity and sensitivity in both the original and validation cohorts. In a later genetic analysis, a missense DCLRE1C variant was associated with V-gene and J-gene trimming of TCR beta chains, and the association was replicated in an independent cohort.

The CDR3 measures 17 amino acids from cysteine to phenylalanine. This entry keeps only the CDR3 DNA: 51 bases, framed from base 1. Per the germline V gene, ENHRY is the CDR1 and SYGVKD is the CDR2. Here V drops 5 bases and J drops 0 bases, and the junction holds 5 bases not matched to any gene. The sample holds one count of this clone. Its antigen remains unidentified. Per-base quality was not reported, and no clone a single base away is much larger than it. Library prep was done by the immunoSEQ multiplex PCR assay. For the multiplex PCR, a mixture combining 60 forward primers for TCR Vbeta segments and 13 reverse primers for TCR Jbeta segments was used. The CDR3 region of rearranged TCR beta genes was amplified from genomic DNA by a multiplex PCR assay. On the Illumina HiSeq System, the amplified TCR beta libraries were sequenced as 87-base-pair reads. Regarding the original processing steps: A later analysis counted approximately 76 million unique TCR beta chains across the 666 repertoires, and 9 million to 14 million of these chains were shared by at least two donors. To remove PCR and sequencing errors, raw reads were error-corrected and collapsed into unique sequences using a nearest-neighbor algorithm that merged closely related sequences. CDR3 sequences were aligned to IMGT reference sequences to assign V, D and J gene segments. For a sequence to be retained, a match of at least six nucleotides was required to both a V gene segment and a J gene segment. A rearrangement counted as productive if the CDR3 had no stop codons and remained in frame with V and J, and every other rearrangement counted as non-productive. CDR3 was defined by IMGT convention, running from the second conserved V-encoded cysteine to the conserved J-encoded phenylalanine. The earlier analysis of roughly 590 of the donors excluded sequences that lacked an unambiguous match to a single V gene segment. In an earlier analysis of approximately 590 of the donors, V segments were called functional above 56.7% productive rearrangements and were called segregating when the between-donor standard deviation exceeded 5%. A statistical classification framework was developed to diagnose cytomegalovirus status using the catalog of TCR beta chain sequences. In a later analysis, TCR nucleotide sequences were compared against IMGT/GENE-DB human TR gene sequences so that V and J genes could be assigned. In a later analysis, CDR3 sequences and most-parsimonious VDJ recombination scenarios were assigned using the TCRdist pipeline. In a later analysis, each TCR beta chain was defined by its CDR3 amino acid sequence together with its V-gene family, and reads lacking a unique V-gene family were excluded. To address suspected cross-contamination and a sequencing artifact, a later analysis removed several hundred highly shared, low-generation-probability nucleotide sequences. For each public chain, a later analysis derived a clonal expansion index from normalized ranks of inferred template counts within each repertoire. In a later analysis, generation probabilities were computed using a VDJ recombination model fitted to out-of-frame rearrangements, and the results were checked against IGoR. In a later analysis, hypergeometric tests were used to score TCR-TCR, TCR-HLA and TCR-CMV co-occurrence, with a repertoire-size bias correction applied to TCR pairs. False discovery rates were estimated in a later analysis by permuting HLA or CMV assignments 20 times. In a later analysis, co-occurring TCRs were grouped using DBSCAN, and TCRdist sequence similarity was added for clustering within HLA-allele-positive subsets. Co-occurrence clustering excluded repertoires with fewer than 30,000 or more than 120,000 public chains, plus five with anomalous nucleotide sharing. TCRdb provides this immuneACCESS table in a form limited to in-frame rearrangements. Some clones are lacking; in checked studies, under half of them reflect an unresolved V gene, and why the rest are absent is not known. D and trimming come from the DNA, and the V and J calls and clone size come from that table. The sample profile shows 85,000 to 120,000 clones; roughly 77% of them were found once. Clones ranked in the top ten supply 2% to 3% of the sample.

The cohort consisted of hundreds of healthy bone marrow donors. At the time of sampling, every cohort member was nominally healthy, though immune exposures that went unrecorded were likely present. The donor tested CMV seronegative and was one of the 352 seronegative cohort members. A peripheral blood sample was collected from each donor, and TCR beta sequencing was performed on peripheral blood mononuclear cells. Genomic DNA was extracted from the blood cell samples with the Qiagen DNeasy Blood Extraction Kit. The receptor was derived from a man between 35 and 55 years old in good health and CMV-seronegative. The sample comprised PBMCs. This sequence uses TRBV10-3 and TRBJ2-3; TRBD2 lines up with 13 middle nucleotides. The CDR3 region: CAISPGTSGVSTDTQYF. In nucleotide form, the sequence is TGTGCCATCAGTCCCGGGACTAGCGGGGTTAGCACAGATACGCAGTATTTT.